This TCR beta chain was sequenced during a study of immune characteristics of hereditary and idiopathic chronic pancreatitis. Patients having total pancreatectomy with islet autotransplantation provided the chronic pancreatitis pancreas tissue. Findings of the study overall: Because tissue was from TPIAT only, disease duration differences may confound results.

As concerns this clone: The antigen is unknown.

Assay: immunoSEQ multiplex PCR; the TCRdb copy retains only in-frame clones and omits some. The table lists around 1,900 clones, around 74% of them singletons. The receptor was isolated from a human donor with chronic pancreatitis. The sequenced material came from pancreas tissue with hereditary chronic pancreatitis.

CDR3 region: CATSRRSGTGSYEQYF. The CDR3 region has the DNA TGTGCCACCAGTCGGCGTTCCGGGACTGGGAGCTACGAGCAGTACTTC. This chain uses TRBV24-1 with TRBJ2-7; possible D gene TRBD2, 6 bases. The germline V gene has CDR1 KGHDR and CDR2 SFDVKD. V was trimmed by 6 bases and J by 3 bases, leaving 20 bases between them. The CDR3 runs 16 residues.